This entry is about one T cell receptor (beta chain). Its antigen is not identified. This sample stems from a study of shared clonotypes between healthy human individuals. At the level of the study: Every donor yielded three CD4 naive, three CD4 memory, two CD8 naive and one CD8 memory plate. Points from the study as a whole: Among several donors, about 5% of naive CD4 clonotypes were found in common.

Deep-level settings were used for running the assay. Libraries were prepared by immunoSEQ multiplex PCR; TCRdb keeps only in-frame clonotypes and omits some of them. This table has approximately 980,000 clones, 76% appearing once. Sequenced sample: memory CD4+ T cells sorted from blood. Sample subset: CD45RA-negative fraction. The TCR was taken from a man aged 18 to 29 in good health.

The CDR3 sequence is CASSPGRGPTNEKLFF. The CDR3 nucleotides are TGTGCCAGCTCACCAGGCAGGGGGCCTACTAATGAAAAACTGTTTTTT. This sequence joins TRBV18 and TRBJ1-4; 8 nucleotides match TRBD1. Germline loops: CDR1 KGHSH, CDR2 LQKENI. With V trimmed by 2 bases and J by 2 bases, 4 bases remained unmatched. This CDR3 contains 16 residues.